This entry lists 14 T cell receptor beta chains sequenced from one sample in a study of T-cell memory formation after mild COVID-19. From the 5' RACE reads, TCRdb called clonotypes with MiXCR, one entry per CDR3 protein. The sample carries some 350,000 distinct CDR3 sequences, around a sixth recorded once. Sequenced material: PBMCs or a T cell subset sorted from them (not recorded which). The source is a man between 18 and 29 years old who had mild COVID-19 (a few samples of this study predate the infection). Cell type and time point are not known.

This rearrangement joins TRBV7-2 to TRBJ1-6; D is ambiguous. The CDR3 totals 13 residues. Germline lookup yields CDR1 SGHTA and CDR2 FQGNSA. Trimming shortened V by 2 bases and J by 11 bases, and 10 bases separated the two germline ends. The CDR3 sequence: CASSLLMRPPLHF. The CDR3 region has the DNA TGTGCCAGCAGCTTACTAATGAGGCCACCCCTCCACTTT.

This clonotype was observed at least ten times. The V and J genes are TRBV5-1 and TRBJ2-1; 8 positions match TRBD1. Looked up from germline, CDR1 is SGHRS and CDR2 is YFSETQ. V was pared by 2 bases and J by 0 bases, with 1 base of the junction left unmatched. There are 15 residues in the CDR3. The CDR3 reads CASSLQGDSYNEQFF. The CDR3 coding sequence is TGCGCCAGCAGCTTACAGGGGGACTCCTACAATGAGCAGTTCTTC.

The V call is TRBV3-1, the J call TRBJ1-2, with D tentatively TRBD1 (6 bases). The CDR3 covers 14 residues. V lost 1 base to trimming and J lost 6 bases, with 12 bases between them. CDR1 is LGHDT, CDR2 YNNKEL, per germline (reference sequence). CDR3 sequence: CASSQGQAWDGYTF. Written as DNA, the CDR3 is TGTGCCAGCAGCCAAGGACAGGCCTGGGATGGCTACACCTTC.

In its sample, this clonotype was seen a few times. This chain uses TRBV6-1 with TRBJ2-5; the match to TRBD2 covers 8 bases. V shed 4 bases, J shed 2 bases, and the junction held 6 bases outside the gene matches. Per germline, CDR1 MNHNS and CDR2 SASEGT. The CDR3 runs 15 residues. This CDR3 is CASSARGGGQETQYF. The CDR3 nucleotides are TGTGCCAGCAGTGCCCGGGGGGGTGGACAAGAGACCCAGTACTTC.

The chain carries TRBV7-3 and TRBJ2-1, with 14 bases aligning to TRBD2. Germline CDR1 SGHTA, CDR2 FQGTGA. The CDR3 is made up of 13 amino acids. V lost 4 bases and J lost 15; bases outside the gene matches: 5. The CDR3 nucleotides are TGTGCCAGCAGCTCGGGACTAGCGGGGGTGGCGTTCTTC. Protein product: CASSSGLAGVAFF.

This clonotype was observed a handful of times. Compared with germline, one end of the junction differs, possibly owing to a read error. V usage is TRBV6-6 and J usage is TRBJ2-1, with D possibly TRBD1 on 6 matching bases. This CDR3 region has 21 residues. Per the germline V gene, CDR1 is MNHNY and CDR2 is SVGAGI (reference sequence). The CDR3 DNA is TGTGCCAGCAGTAACCGCCAGTTTACCGGGACATTCCGTCGGCACTACGATGAGCAGTTCTTC. This encodes CASSNRQFTGTFRRHYDEQFF.

The table lists this clonotype with a few counts. V usage is TRBV7-2 and J usage is TRBJ2-1; 13 nucleotides align to TRBD2. Germline lookup yields CDR1 SGHTA and CDR2 FQGNSA. The junction had 2 bases not matched to a gene; V was cut back by 4 bases and J by 8 bases. This CDR3 contains 14 residues. The CDR3 region is CASSYGTSGDEQFF. Written as DNA, the CDR3 is TGTGCCAGCAGCTACGGGACTAGCGGGGATGAGCAGTTCTTC.

This clonotype was counted only a few times. The gene calls are TRBV12-3 or TRBV12-4 and TRBJ2-5; a possible D gene is TRBD2 (5 bases). Trimming cost V 3 bases and J 7 bases, with 12 bases left between them. CDR3 length: 13 amino acids. CDR3 sequence: CASSFWRKGTQYF. In DNA form, the CDR3 reads TGTGCCAGCAGTTTTTGGAGGAAGGGGACCCAGTACTTC.

The chain uses TRBV7-9 and TRBJ1-6, with no clear D. The CDR3 extends over 14 amino acids. The V gene lost 6 bases and the J gene lost 13 bases, with 19 bases spanning the gap. In germline, CDR1 is SEHNR, CDR2 FQNEAQ (reference sequence). The CDR3 reads CASREGIGSAPLHF. CDR3 DNA: TGTGCCAGCAGGGAGGGTATTGGCTCGGCGCCCCTCCACTTT.

The chain combines TRBV6-2 or TRBV6-3 with TRBJ1-5, with D perhaps matching TRBD1 (6 bases). The length of the CDR3 is 13 residues. Trimming took off 6 bases at V and 7 bases at J, with 13 bases between the two ends. Germline V gene sequence: CDR1 MNHEY, CDR2 SVGEGT. The CDR3 sequence is CASRDQGRQPQHF. CDR3 nucleotides: TGTGCCAGCAGAGATCAGGGGCGGCAGCCCCAGCATTTT.

J is TRBJ1-1 and V is TRBV9, with D unclear. Trimming pared 5 bases from V and 8 bases from J, leaving 13 bases between. The CDR3 totals 12 residues. Germline CDR1 and CDR2: SGDLS and YYNGEE. The CDR3 sequence is CASSHGVGEAFF. CDR3 sequence (DNA): TGTGCCAGCAGTCACGGGGTGGGAGAAGCTTTCTTT.

The DNA for the CDR3 is TGTGCCAGCAGCTCGATCAACACTGAAGCTTTCTTT. It encodes CASSSINTEAFF. V is TRBV11-2 and J is TRBJ1-1, with no clear D. The CDR3 is 12 residues long. Germline V gene lookup returns CDR1 SGHAT and CDR2 FQNNGV. The V and J ends lost 4 bases and 2 bases respectively, with 5 bases between them. The whole variable domain, filled in from reference TRBV11-2 and TRBJ1-1, reads EAGVAQSPRYKIIEKRQSVAFWCNPISGHATLYWYQQILGQGPKLLIQFQNNGVVDDSQLPKDRFSAERLKGVDSTLKIQPAKLEDSAVYLCASSSINTEAFFGQGTRLTVV.

In this sample, this clonotype turned up a few times. The V call is TRBV6-2 or TRBV6-3, the J call TRBJ2-4, with 8 bases identical to TRBD1. The CDR3 loop spans 15 amino acids. The trim removed 5 bases at V and 2 bases at J, leaving 5 bases unmatched. Germline V gene lookup returns CDR1 MNHEY and CDR2 SVGEGT. This CDR3 reads CASSDGQGTKNIQYF. CDR3 nucleotide sequence: TGTGCCAGCAGTGACGGACAGGGCACCAAAAACATTCAGTACTTC.

The chain employs TRBV7-9 and TRBJ1-1; the D is unclear. The CDR3 contains 17 residues. Trimming removed 8 bases at V and 1 base at J, with 23 bases between. Germline V gene data show CDR1 as SEHNR and CDR2 as FQNEAQ (reference sequence). The CDR3 DNA is TGTGCCAGCGAAAACCTCCGTGAGGGTTGGAGGAACACTGAAGCTTTCTTT. Translating it yields CASENLREGWRNTEAFF.